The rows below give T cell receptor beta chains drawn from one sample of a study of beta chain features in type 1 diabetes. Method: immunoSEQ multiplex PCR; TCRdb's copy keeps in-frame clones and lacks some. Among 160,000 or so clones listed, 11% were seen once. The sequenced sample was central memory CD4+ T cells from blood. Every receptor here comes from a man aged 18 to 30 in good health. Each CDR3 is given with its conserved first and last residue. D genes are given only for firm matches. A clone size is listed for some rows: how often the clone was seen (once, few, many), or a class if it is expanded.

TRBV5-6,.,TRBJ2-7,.,CASSLLQASYEQYF,TGTGCCAGCAGCTTGCTACAGGCTTCCTACGAGCAGTACTTC
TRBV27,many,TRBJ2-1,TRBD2,CASSPRLAGGMNEQFF,TGTGCCAGCAGTCCCCGACTAGCGGGAGGGATGAATGAGCAGTTCTTC
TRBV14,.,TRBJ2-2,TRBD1,CASSRQGVGTGELFF,TGTGCCAGCAGCCGACAGGGGGTTGGGACCGGGGAGCTGTTTTTT
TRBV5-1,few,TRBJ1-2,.,CASSFQGKGYTF,TGCGCCAGCAGCTTCCAGGGGAAGGGCTACACCTTC
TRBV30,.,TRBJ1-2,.,CAWSVPPGNGYTF,TGTGCCTGGAGTGTACCCCCCGGGAATGGCTACACCTTC
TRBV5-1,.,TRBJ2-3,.,CASSFQIPSTDTQYF,TGCGCCAGCAGCTTCCAGATCCCTAGCACAGATACGCAGTATTTT
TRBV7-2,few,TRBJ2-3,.,CASLRQATADTQYF,TGTGCCAGCTTAAGGCAGGCGACGGCAGATACGCAGTATTTT
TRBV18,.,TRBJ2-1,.,CASSLTGNEQFF,TGTGCCAGCTCACTGACGGGTAATGAGCAGTTCTTC
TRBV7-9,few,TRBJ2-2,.,CASTKHGIVPGELFF,TGTGCCAGCACCAAACACGGGATTGTCCCCGGGGAGCTGTTTTTT
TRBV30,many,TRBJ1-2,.,CAWSPNYGYGYTF,TGTGCCTGGAGTCCGAATTACGGCTATGGCTACACCTTC
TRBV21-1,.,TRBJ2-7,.,CASSKREGNEQYF,TGTGCCAGCAGCAAAAGGGAGGGGAACGAGCAGTACTTC
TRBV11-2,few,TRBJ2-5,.,CASSFEQTQYF,TGTGCCAGCAGCTTTGAGCAGACCCAGTACTTC
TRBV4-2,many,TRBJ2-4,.,CASSQAAAQVKNIQYF,TGTGCCAGCAGCCAAGCGGCGGCGCAGGTCAAAAACATTCAGTACTTC
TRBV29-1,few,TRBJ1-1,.,CSVMTDRTEAFF,TGCAGCGTAATGACAGATCGAACTGAAGCTTTCTTT
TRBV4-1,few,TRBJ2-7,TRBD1,CASSQPPETPGTGRYEQYF,TGCGCCAGCAGCCAACCCCCAGAAACACCCGGGACAGGACGCTACGAGCAGTACTTC
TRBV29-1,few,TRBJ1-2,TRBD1,CSAAGQTNYGYTF,TGCAGCGCTGCGGGACAGACAAATTATGGCTACACCTTC
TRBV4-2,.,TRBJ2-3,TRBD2,CASSQELAGLTDTQYF,TGTGCCAGCAGCCAAGAACTAGCGGGATTGACAGATACGCAGTATTTT
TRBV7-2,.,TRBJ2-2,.,CASSLISPNTGELFF,TGTGCCAGCAGCTTAATAAGTCCGAACACCGGGGAGCTGTTTTTT
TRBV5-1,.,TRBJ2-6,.,CASSPGDSGANVLTF,TGCGCCAGCAGCCCCGGGGACTCTGGGGCCAACGTCCTGACTTTC
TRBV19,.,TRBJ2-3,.,CASSADGTDTQYF,TGTGCCAGTTCGGCGGACGGCACAGATACGCAGTATTTT
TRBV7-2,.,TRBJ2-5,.,CASSLKTRLQETQYF,TGTGCCAGCAGCTTGAAGACAAGGTTGCAAGAGACCCAGTACTTC
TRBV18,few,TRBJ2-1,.,CASSPFDGGRTYNEQFF,TGTGCCAGCTCACCCTTCGACGGGGGGCGGACTTACAATGAGCAGTTCTTC
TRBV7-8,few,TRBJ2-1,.,CASSLAIGGTTAYNEQFF,TGTGCCAGCAGCTTAGCGATAGGTGGCACGACGGCCTACAATGAGCAGTTCTTC
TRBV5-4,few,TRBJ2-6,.,CASSQQFSTGANVLTF,TGTGCCAGCAGCCAGCAGTTTTCGACTGGGGCCAACGTCCTGACTTTC
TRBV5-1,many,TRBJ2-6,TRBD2,CASSLVLAASGANVLTF,TGCGCCAGCAGCTTGGTCCTAGCGGCCTCTGGGGCCAACGTCCTGACTTTC
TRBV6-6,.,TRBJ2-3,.,CASRYGKGSQYF,TGTGCCAGCCGCTATGGGAAAGGGTCGCAGTATTTT
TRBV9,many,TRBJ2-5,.,CASSPGTRETQYF,TGTGCCAGCAGCCCTGGAACCCGGGAGACCCAGTACTTC
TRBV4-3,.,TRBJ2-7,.,CASSQGKGYEQYF,TGCGCCAGCAGCCAAGGGAAGGGATATGAGCAGTACTTC
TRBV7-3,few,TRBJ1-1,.,CASSTGTKTFF,TGTGCCAGCAGCACCGGGACTAAGACTTTCTTT
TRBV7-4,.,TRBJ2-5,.,CASSNGALGVLQETQYF,TGTGCCAGCAGCAACGGGGCACTAGGTGTCCTACAAGAGACCCAGTACTTC
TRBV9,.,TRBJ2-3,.,CASSPRVAATDTQYF,TGTGCCAGCAGCCCCCGGGTAGCGGCCACAGATACGCAGTATTTT
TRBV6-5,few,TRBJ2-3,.,CASSLTDTQYF,TGTGCCAGCAGTTTGACAGATACGCAGTATTTT
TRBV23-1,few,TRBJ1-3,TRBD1,CASSHFQVQGVYGNTIYF,TGCGCCAGCAGTCACTTCCAGGTCCAGGGGGTGTACGGAAACACCATATATTTT
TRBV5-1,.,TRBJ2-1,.,CASSLSADHNEQFF,TGCGCCAGCAGCTTGTCAGCGGATCACAATGAGCAGTTCTTC
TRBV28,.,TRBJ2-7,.,CASGREPYEQYF,TGTGCCAGTGGCAGGGAACCCTACGAGCAGTACTTC
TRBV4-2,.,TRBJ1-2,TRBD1,CASSPNQRDRGSGGYTF,TGTGCCAGCAGCCCAAATCAGAGGGACAGGGGGTCAGGTGGCTACACCTTC
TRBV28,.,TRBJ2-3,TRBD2,CASSFLLAGGARADTQYF,TGTGCCAGCAGTTTCCTTCTAGCGGGGGGGGCCAGAGCAGATACGCAGTATTTT
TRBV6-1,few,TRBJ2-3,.,CASTGAFSTDTQYF,TGTGCCAGCACGGGGGCATTTAGCACAGATACGCAGTATTTT
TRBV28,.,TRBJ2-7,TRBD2,CASSSPRTSGTTYEQYF,TGTGCCAGCAGTTCCCCCCGGACTAGCGGGACCACCTACGAGCAGTACTTC
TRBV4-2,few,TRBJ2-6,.,CASSQGTLSGANVLTF,TGTGCCAGCAGCCAAGGCACTCTCTCTGGGGCCAACGTCCTGACTTTC
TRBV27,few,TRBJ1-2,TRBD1,CAIQAWTGGGRDYGYTF,TGTGCCATCCAGGCCTGGACAGGCGGCGGGAGAGACTATGGCTACACCTTC